Each of the 7 T cell receptor beta chains below was sequenced from the same sample in a study of neurological immune-mediated disorders. TCRdb ran MiXCR on the 5' RACE reads and lists one entry per CDR3 protein. This sample has just under 60,000 distinct CDR3 sequences; roughly 3.5% occur once, and the top ten carry approximately 3.1%. The sequenced sample was PBMCs. The receptors were gathered from a woman aged 25 to 45 with multiple sclerosis.

This clonotype has at least ten counts. The chain recombines TRBV5-1 with TRBJ2-3, with D perhaps being TRBD1 or TRBD2 (5 bases each). The germline V and J ends were trimmed by 4 bases and 5 bases, with 8 bases remaining between them. The CDR3 loop spans 12 amino acids. CDR1 and CDR2 (germline): SGHRS, YFSETQ. The DNA for the CDR3 is TGCGCCAGCAGCGGGGGAGTAGATACGCAGTATTTT. Protein sequence: CASSGGVDTQYF.

This clonotype occurred many times. The chain combines TRBV28 with TRBJ2-5, with 7 nucleotides matching TRBD2. Germline CDR1 and CDR2: MDHEN and SYDVKM. This CDR3 has 19 amino acids. V gave up 1 base and J gave up 3 bases; unmatched junction bases: 17. This chain's CDR3 is CASSLLASELGTIKETQYF. Here the CDR3 DNA reads TGTGCCAGCAGTTTATTAGCAAGTGAATTGGGGACTATTAAAGAGACCCAGTACTTC. The full variable domain, in which reference TRBV28 and TRBJ2-5 provide the parts outside the CDR3, is DVKVTQSSRYLVKRTGEKVFLECVQDMDHENMFWYRQDPGLGLRLIYFSYDVKMKEKGDIPEGYSVSREKKERFSLILESASTNQTSMYLCASSLLASELGTIKETQYFGPGTRLLVL.

This clonotype was observed at least ten times. V usage is TRBV9 and J usage is TRBJ2-1; TRBD2 aligns across 7 bases. The germline CDR1 and CDR2 sequences are SGDLS and YYNGEE. With 1 base clipped from V and 9 bases from J, the junction kept 7 bases outside the gene matches. The CDR3 has 14 amino acids. CDR3: CASSVPTPGGEQFF. CDR3 coding DNA: TGTGCCAGCAGCGTACCCACCCCGGGGGGTGAGCAGTTCTTC.

This clonotype came up many times. The chain recombines TRBV7-9 with TRBJ2-3; D unclear. Trimming took off 6 bases at V and 0 bases at J, with 13 bases between the two ends. The CDR3 runs to 15 residues. Germline assignment: CDR1 SEHNR and CDR2 FQNEAQ (reference sequence). CDR3 bases: TGTGCCAGCAGGCCCGTACGGGCCAGCACAGATACGCAGTATTTT. Amino acids: CASRPVRASTDTQYF.

This clonotype was counted ten times or more. The chain combines TRBV5-1 with TRBJ2-7; maybe TRBD1 (5 bases). Germline CDR1 and CDR2: SGHRS and YFSETQ. CDR3 size: 13 residues. The germline V and J ends were trimmed by 5 bases and 4 bases, with 13 bases remaining between them. The CDR3 DNA sequence: TGCGCCAGCAGTCTCCCAGGGTTGTACGAGCAGTACTTC. Translation: CASSLPGLYEQYF.

To note about this clonotype: The junction does not match germline at one end; this may be a read error. The chain has TRBV7-2 and TRBJ1-6, with a weak D call TRBD1 (5 bases). The CDR3 covers 16 residues. The V gene's germline CDR1 is SGHTA and CDR2 FQGNSA. The CDR3 here is CASSVTGVSYNSPLNF. As DNA, the CDR3 is TGTGCCAGCAGCGTTACAGGAGTCTCCTATAATTCACCCCTCAACTTT.

This clonotype was seen ten or more times. The rearrangement joins TRBV6-5 to TRBJ1-5, with TRBD1 as a possible D gene (5 bases). Trimming pared 5 bases from V and 2 bases from J, leaving 13 bases between. The V gene's germline CDR1 is MNHEY and CDR2 SVGAGI. CDR3 length equals 15 residues. CDR3 in DNA: TGTGCCAGCAGTCCCGGGAGGGGTGGCAATCAGCCCCAGCATTTT. Translating it yields CASSPGRGGNQPQHF.